Presented here are 26 T cell receptor beta chains from one specimen sequenced in a study of cytomegalovirus exposure and HLA in healthy donors. The PCR had 60 Vbeta and 13 Jbeta primers. Clones were sequenced by immunoSEQ multiplex PCR, and TCRdb holds only the in-frame ones, with some missing. Here the sample spans about 130,000 clones, less than 80% being singletons. Specimen: PBMCs. These receptors all stem from a man aged 35 to 55 in good health and CMV-seropositive.

This clone was observed a handful of times. The gene calls are TRBV4-1 and TRBJ2-7, with 9 positions matching TRBD2. Per germline, CDR1 MGHRA and CDR2 YSYEKL. CDR3 length: 14 residues. J gave up 3 bases and V 3 bases, and 3 bases lay outside the gene matches. CDR3 sequence reads: CASSQGTSSYEQYF. The DNA of the CDR3 is TGCGCCAGCAGCCAGGGGACTAGCAGCTACGAGCAGTACTTC.

This chain uses TRBV6-5 with TRBJ1-2; possible D gene TRBD1, 6 bases. The CDR3 loop spans 12 amino acids. Trimming removed 4 bases at V and 7 bases at J, with 10 bases between. Germline CDR1 and CDR2: MNHEY and SVGAGI. The DNA for the CDR3 is TGTGCCAGCAGTTCGACAGGCTCTGGCTACACCTTC. This gives the protein CASSSTGSGYTF.

CDR3 residues: CAWDRGRYNEQFF. CDR3 coding DNA: TGTGCCTGGGACAGGGGGCGATACAATGAGCAGTTCTTC. The V and J genes are TRBV30 and TRBJ2-1; 10 bases agree with TRBD1. Per germline, CDR1 GTSNPN and CDR2 SVGIG (reference sequence). This CDR3 has 13 amino acids. V was clipped by 5 bases and J by 4 bases; unmatched bases: 2.

Points on this clone: At one end, the junction sequence differs from germline, possibly due to a read error. This sequence joins TRBV7-9 and TRBJ2-7; 8 bases are shared with TRBD1. Germline lookup yields CDR1 SEHNR and CDR2 FQNEAQ (reference sequence). CDR3 length equals 13 residues. The CDR3 DNA reads as TGTTCCAGCAGACAAGGACAGGGAGGAGAGCAGTACTTC. Protein sequence: CSSRQGQGGEQYF.

The chain combines TRBV30 with TRBJ2-6; the match to TRBD1 covers 10 bases. This CDR3 region has 17 residues. Germline V CDR1 and CDR2: GTSNPN, SVGIG (reference sequence). After removal of 3 bases from V and 3 bases from J, the junction contained 8 bases not matched to a gene. CDR3 bases: TGTGCCTGGAGCCCCCCGGGACAGGGGAGTGGGGCCAACGTCCTGACTTTC. Encoded protein: CAWSPPGQGSGANVLTF.

This clone was recorded a few times. The rearrangement joins TRBV6-5 to TRBJ1-1, with D possibly being TRBD1 (5 bases). Germline V gene data show CDR1 as MNHEY and CDR2 as SVGAGI. CDR3 length: 14 amino acids. V dropped 7 bases and J dropped 2 bases, with 14 bases sitting between them. In DNA form, the CDR3 reads TGTGCCAGCACCAAAGGGGCGGTAAACACTGAAGCTTTCTTT. It is translated as CASTKGAVNTEAFF.

The rearrangement uses TRBV5-6 and TRBJ2-7; D gene ambiguous. CDR3 length: 15 residues. Germline loops: CDR1 SGHDT, CDR2 YYEEEE. V lost 6 bases and J lost 0, with 16 bases in between. CDR3 sequence reads: CASTSPTWSSYEQYF. The CDR3 DNA follows: TGTGCCAGCACCTCTCCGACTTGGAGCTCCTACGAGCAGTACTTC.

The V and J genes are TRBV18 and TRBJ1-2; D is possibly TRBD1 (5 bases). Germline assignment: CDR1 KGHSH and CDR2 LQKENI. Between the trimmed V and J ends, which lost 1 base and 6 bases, there was a span of 18 bases. CDR3 length equals 16 residues. CDR3 sequence: CASSPQANRGSDGYTF. DNA of the CDR3: TGTGCCAGCTCACCACAGGCGAACCGGGGGAGCGATGGCTACACCTTC. Filled out from reference TRBV18 and TRBJ1-2, the complete variable domain reads NAGVMQNPRHLVRRRGQEARLRCSPMKGHSHVYWYRQLPEEGLKFMVYLQKENIIDESGMPKERFSAEFPKEGPSILRIQQVVRGDSAAYFCASSPQANRGSDGYTFGSGTRLTVV.

The J gene is TRBJ2-1, the V gene TRBV27, with D tentatively TRBD1 (6 bases). CDR3 size: 16 residues. The V end lost 8 bases, the J end lost 0 bases, and 17 bases lay between the germline ends. Germline V lookup: CDR1 MNHEY, CDR2 SMNVEV (reference sequence). DNA for the CDR3: TGTGCCAGCTCACCGGTCGGCAGGGGCTCCTACAATGAGCAGTTCTTC. The encoded protein is CASSPVGRGSYNEQFF.

The chain uses TRBV5-1 and TRBJ1-1; 7 bases fit TRBD1. Germline trimming cut 4 bases from V and 0 bases from J; bases unmatched to any gene: 6. The CDR3 is 15 amino acids. Per germline, CDR1 SGHRS and CDR2 YFSETQ. CDR3 sequence (DNA): TGCGCCAGCAGCCAACAGGGGACAGTGAACACTGAAGCTTTCTTT. Residues: CASSQQGTVNTEAFF. The full variable domain, in which reference TRBV5-1 and TRBJ1-1 provide the parts outside the CDR3, is KAGVTQTPRYLIKTRGQQVTLSCSPISGHRSVSWYQQTPGQGLQFLFEYFSETQRNKGNFPGRFSGRQFSNSRSEMNVSTLELGDSALYLCASSQQGTVNTEAFFGQGTRLTVV.

The rearrangement links TRBV6-4 to TRBJ2-3; D perhaps matches TRBD1 (6 bases). Trimming pared 2 bases from V and 2 bases from J, leaving 8 bases between. CDR1 and CDR2 (germline): MRHNA, SNTAGT. The CDR3 covers 14 residues. Here the CDR3 DNA reads TGTGCCAGCAGTGACGGGGACACCACAGATACGCAGTATTTT. Amino acid sequence: CASSDGDTTDTQYF.

The CDR3 DNA reads TGCGCCAGCAGCTTTGGACAGGGTGGTAACGAGCAGTACTTC. This encodes CASSFGQGGNEQYF. The V and J genes are TRBV5-1 and TRBJ2-7; 8 nucleotides agree with TRBD1. The CDR3 runs to 14 residues. The V gene's germline CDR1 is SGHRS and CDR2 YFSETQ. Germline trimming cut 2 bases from V and 5 bases from J; bases unmatched to any gene: 6.

This clone was detected once. The genes are TRBV7-2 and TRBJ2-1; D gene uncertain. The length of the CDR3 is 15 residues. V gave up 5 bases and J gave up 0 bases, with 11 bases separating them. The germline V gene has CDR1 SGHTA and CDR2 FQGNSA. CDR3 DNA sequence: TGTGCCAGCAGCACACCCCAGAACTCCTACAATGAGCAGTTCTTC. Translating it yields CASSTPQNSYNEQFF.

Regarding this clone: Other DNA sequences within the sample encode an identical CDR3. The V gene is TRBV7-9, the J gene TRBJ1-5, with TRBD1 as a possible D gene (6 bases). The germline V and J ends were trimmed by 3 bases and 4 bases, with 19 bases remaining between them. Germline CDR1 is SEHNR and CDR2 is FQNEAQ (reference sequence). This CDR3 has 17 residues. In DNA form, the CDR3 reads TGTGCCAGCAGCTTGGGTGGAACAGGGATGGGAAATCAGCCCCAGCATTTT. It encodes CASSLGGTGMGNQPQHF.

This sequence joins TRBV11-2 and TRBJ2-7; tentative D call: TRBD1 (6 bases). Trimming stripped 5 bases from V and 0 bases from J, with 23 bases between. CDR1 is SGHAT, CDR2 FQNNGV, per germline. The CDR3 is made up of 18 amino acids. In DNA form, the CDR3 reads TGTGCCAGCAGCCCCATACCCCGTGACAGGACCCGCTCCTACGAGCAGTACTTC. Residues: CASSPIPRDRTRSYEQYF.

The chain links TRBV19 to TRBJ2-2; 9 positions match TRBD1. Trimming took 7 bases from V and 1 from J; bases not matched to a gene: 13. Per germline, CDR1 LNHDA and CDR2 SQIVND (reference sequence). This CDR3 region has 18 residues. The CDR3 region is CASIPGTGSNLNTGELFF. DNA for the CDR3: TGTGCCAGTATTCCCGGGACAGGGTCTAACTTGAACACCGGGGAGCTGTTTTTT.

This rearrangement joins TRBV18 to TRBJ1-4; D unresolved. The CDR3 spans 17 residues. Germline loops: CDR1 KGHSH, CDR2 LQKENI. V lost 3 bases, J lost 0 bases, and 14 bases lay in between. DNA of the CDR3: TGTGCCAGCTCACCTCAGGCCGAGTTCACAACTAATGAAAAACTGTTTTTT. It encodes CASSPQAEFTTNEKLFF.

The chain uses TRBV5-1 and TRBJ2-2; 9 bases match TRBD1. This CDR3 region has 15 residues. V was clipped by 4 bases and J by 5 bases; unmatched bases: 6. Germline-derived CDR1 and CDR2 are SGHRS and YFSETQ. CDR3 amino acids: CASSTDRGSTGELFF. In DNA form, the CDR3 reads TGCGCCAGCAGCACGGACAGGGGTTCTACCGGGGAGCTGTTTTTT.

The genes are TRBV7-6 and TRBJ2-5; 9 bases are shared with TRBD1. J gave up 1 base and V 1 base, and 4 bases lay outside the gene matches. CDR1 is SGHVS, CDR2 FNYEAQ, per germline. CDR3 size: 16 residues. The chain's CDR3 is CASSLVGTGLQETQYF. For the CDR3, the DNA is TGTGCCAGCAGCTTAGTAGGGACAGGGCTCCAAGAGACCCAGTACTTC.

V is TRBV2 and J is TRBJ2-7; TRBD1 matches 8 bases. Germline CDR1 is SNHLY and CDR2 is FYNNEI. The CDR3 extends over 16 amino acids. Trimming removed 3 bases from V and 0 bases from J; junction bases left unmatched: 7. CDR3 nucleotides: TGTGCCAGCAGTGACAGGGACAGGCCAAGCTCCTACGAGCAGTACTTC. It codes for CASSDRDRPSSYEQYF.

The rearrangement joins TRBV7-2 to TRBJ1-1, with unresolved D. Germline V lookup: CDR1 SGHTA, CDR2 FQGNSA. This CDR3 has 14 amino acids. The V gene lost 4 bases and the J gene lost 6 bases, with 15 bases spanning the gap. CDR3 loop: CASSSGREIPEAFF. CDR3 DNA: TGTGCCAGCAGCTCCGGACGGGAGATACCTGAAGCTTTCTTT.

This rearrangement joins TRBV5-4 to TRBJ2-2; TRBD1 is a possible D gene (5 bases). Per the germline V gene, CDR1 is SGHNT and CDR2 is YYREEE (reference sequence). V gave up 1 base and J gave up 6 bases, with 13 bases separating them. The CDR3 runs 15 residues. The CDR3 reads CASSLSGVGAGELFF. The CDR3 region has the DNA TGTGCCAGCAGCTTGAGTGGTGTAGGGGCCGGGGAGCTGTTTTTT.

This rearrangement joins TRBV6-6 to TRBJ2-5; the match to TRBD1 covers 9 bases. Germline trimming cut 6 bases from V and 4 bases from J; bases unmatched to any gene: 3. The CDR3 extends over 13 amino acids. The germline V gene encodes CDR1 MNHNY and CDR2 SVGAGI (reference sequence). CDR3 sequence: CASRGQGGETQYF. The DNA for the CDR3 is TGTGCCAGCAGGGGACAGGGCGGAGAGACCCAGTACTTC.

CDR3 sequence (DNA): TGTGCCAGCAGCTCGCGGACAGAGCTGGGGACCCAGTACTTC. Protein product: CASSSRTELGTQYF. This chain uses TRBV7-2 with TRBJ2-5; D might be TRBD1 (6 bases). Per germline, CDR1 SGHTA and CDR2 FQGNSA. This CDR3 is built from 14 residues. The V end was cut by 4 bases, the J end by 7 bases, with 16 bases between.

The chain uses TRBV14 and TRBJ2-7; 7 nucleotides line up with TRBD1. Germline CDR1 and CDR2: SGHDN and FVKESK. The V gene end was trimmed by 4 bases and the J gene end by 0 bases; junction bases not matched to a gene: 12. CDR3 length: 17 residues. The CDR3: CASSPARRGDSSYEQYF. The CDR3 coding sequence is TGTGCCAGCAGCCCCGCGAGACGTGGGGACAGCTCCTACGAGCAGTACTTC. The full variable domain, in which reference TRBV14 and TRBJ2-7 provide the parts outside the CDR3, is EAGVTQFPSHSVIEKGQTVTLRCDPISGHDNLYWYRRVMGKEIKFLLHFVKESKQDESGMPNNRFLAERTGGTYSTLKVQPAELEDSGVYFCASSPARRGDSSYEQYFGPGTRLTVT.

This clone was seen a handful of times. The V gene is TRBV11-2, the J gene TRBJ2-1; D call uncertain. Germline V gives CDR1 SGHAT, CDR2 FQNNGV. CDR3 length: 12 residues. Trimming cost V 10 bases and J 8 bases, with 15 bases left between them. CDR3 region: CATARRVDEQFF. The CDR3 bases are TGTGCCACCGCCCGTCGGGTGGATGAGCAGTTCTTC.